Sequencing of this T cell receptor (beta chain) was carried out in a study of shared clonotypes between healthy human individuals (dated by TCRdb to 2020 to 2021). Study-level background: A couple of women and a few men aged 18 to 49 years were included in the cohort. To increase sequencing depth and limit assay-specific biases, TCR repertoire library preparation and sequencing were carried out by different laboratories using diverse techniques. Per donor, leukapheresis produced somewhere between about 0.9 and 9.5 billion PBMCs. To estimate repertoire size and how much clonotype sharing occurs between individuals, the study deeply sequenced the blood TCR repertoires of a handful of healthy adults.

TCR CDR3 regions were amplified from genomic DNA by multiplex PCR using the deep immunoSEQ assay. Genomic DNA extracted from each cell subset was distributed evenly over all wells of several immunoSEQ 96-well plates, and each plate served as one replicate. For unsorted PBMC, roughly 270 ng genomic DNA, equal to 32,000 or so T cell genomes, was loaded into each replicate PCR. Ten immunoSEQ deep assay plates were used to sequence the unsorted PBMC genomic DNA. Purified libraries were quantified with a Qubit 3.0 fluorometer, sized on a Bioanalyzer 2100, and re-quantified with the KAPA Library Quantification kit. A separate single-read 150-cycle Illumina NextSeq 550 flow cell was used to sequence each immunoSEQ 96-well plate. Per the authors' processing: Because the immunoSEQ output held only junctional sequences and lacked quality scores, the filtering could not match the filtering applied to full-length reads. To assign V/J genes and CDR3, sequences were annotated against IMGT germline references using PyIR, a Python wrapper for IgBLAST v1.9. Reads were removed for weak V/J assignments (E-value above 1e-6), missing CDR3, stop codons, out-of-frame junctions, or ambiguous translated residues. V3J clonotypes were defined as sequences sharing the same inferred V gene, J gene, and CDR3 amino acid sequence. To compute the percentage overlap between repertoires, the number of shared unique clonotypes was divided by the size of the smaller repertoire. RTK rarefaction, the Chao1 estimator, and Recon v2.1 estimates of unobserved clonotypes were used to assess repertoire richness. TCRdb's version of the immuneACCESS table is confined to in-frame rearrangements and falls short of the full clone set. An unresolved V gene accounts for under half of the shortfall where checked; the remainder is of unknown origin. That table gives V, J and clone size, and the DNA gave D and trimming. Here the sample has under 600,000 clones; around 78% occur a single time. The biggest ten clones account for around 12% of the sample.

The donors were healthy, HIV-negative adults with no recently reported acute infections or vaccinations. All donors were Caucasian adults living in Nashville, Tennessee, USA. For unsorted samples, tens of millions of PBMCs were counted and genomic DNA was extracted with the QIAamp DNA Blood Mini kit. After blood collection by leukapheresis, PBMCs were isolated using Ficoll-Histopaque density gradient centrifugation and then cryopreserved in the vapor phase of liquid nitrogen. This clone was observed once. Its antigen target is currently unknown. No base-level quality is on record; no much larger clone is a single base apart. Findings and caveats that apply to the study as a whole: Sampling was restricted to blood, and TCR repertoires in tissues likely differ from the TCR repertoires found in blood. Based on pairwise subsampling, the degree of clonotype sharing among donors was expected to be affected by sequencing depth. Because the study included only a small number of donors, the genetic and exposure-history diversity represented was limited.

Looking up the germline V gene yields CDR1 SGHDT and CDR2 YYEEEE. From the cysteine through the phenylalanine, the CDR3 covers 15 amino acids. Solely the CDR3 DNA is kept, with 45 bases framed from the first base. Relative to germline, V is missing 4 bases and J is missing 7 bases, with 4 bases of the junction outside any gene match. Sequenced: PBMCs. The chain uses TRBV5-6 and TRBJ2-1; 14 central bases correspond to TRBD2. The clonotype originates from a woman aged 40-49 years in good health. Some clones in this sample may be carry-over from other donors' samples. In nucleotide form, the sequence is TGTGCCAGCAGCGCCGGGACTAGCGGGGGAAATGAGCAGTTCTTC. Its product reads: CASSAGTSGGNEQFF.